The rows below give T cell receptor beta chains drawn from one sample of a study of vaccination effects on CD4 cells after COVID-19. Antigens of these TCRs are unknown. The repertoire was sequenced with immunoSEQ multiplex PCR; TCRdb's copy has only in-frame clones and lacks some. The sample gives some 15,000 clones, around 70% of which show up once; approximately 10% is in the top ten. This sample comprised CD4+ T cells from PBMCs cultured with SARS-CoV-2 spike peptides, obtained after COVID-19 vaccination. These receptors came from a human donor who received a COVID-19 vaccine. Both conserved end residues are part of each CDR3. A D gene is named only where the DNA matches it firmly. Clone size is given for some rows only: seen once, a few or many times, or a class if the clone is expanded.

D gene,J gene,clone size,V gene,CDR3 DNA,CDR3 protein
TRBD1,TRBJ1-4,-,TRBV9,TGTGCCAGCAGCCAGGGACAGGGCACTGAAAAACTGTTTTTT,CASSQGQGTEKLFF
-,TRBJ1-3,-,TRBV27,TGTGCCAGCAGTTTACGGCGGGGCAACACCATATATTTT,CASSLRRGNTIYF
-,TRBJ1-3,-,TRBV6-5,TGTGCCAGCAGTTACAAGGCCCTAGGGTACACCATATATTTT,CASSYKALGYTIYF
-,TRBJ2-2,few,TRBV6-5,TGTGCCAGTACGGGGTTACGGAACACCGGGGAGCTGTTTTTT,CASTGLRNTGELFF
-,TRBJ1-4,medium-sized,TRBV4-2,TGTGCCAGCAGCCTCTCTAATGAAAAACTGTTTTTT,CASSLSNEKLFF
-,TRBJ1-1,few,TRBV6-5,TGTGCCAGCACCAGGGAACCGATGAACACTGAAGCTTTCTTT,CASTREPMNTEAFF
-,TRBJ1-5,few,TRBV5-1,TGCGCCAGCAGCACGGAGGGCCCATATAGCAATCAGCCCCAGCATTTT,CASSTEGPYSNQPQHF
-,TRBJ2-1,few,TRBV24-1,TGTGCCACGGACGACAGGTTCTCCTACAATGAGCAGTTCTTC,CATDDRFSYNEQFF
TRBD2,TRBJ2-1,-,TRBV6-5,TGTGCCAGCAGTTACGGAGGCGGGGGGGGCTACAATGAGCAGTTCTTC,CASSYGGGGGYNEQFF
-,TRBJ2-4,-,TRBV3-1/TRBV3-2,TGTGCCAGCAGCCATCGAGGGACCAAAAACATTCAGTACTTC,CASSHRGTKNIQYF
TRBD1,TRBJ2-2,few,TRBV2,TGTGCCAGCACCTTCGACAGGGCGGAGGACGGGGAGCTGTTTTTT,CASTFDRAEDGELFF
TRBD1,TRBJ1-2,-,TRBV15,TGTGCCACCAGCAGAGTCCTGACAGGGGAGCATGGCTACACCTTC,CATSRVLTGEHGYTF
-,TRBJ2-3,few,TRBV5-4,TGTGCCAGCAGCTCCGAGAAGGCATTCACAGATACGCAGTATTTT,CASSSEKAFTDTQYF
TRBD2,TRBJ2-7,few,TRBV7-9,TGTGCCAGCAGCTCTGTCTGGGGGGGCGAGCAGTACTTC,CASSSVWGGEQYF
-,TRBJ2-1,-,TRBV5-6,TGTGCCAGCAGCTTTTGGGGAAGCTCCTACAATGAGCAGTTCTTC,CASSFWGSSYNEQFF
TRBD1,TRBJ2-7,-,TRBV30,TGTGCCTGGTGCCCAACAGGGGTCGTTTACGAGCAGTACTTC,CAWCPTGVVYEQYF
TRBD2,TRBJ2-3,once,TRBV28,TGTGCCAGCAGTCAGACTAGCGGGAGTACTCCAAGCACAGATACGCAGTATTTT,CASSQTSGSTPSTDTQYF
TRBD2,TRBJ2-5,-,TRBV28,TGTGCCAGCAGCCTCGGGGGGGCCGGGGTGGAGACCCAGTACTTC,CASSLGGAGVETQYF
TRBD1,TRBJ1-3,-,TRBV5-4,TGTGCCAGCAGCCAAAAGACAGGGGGCTATGGAAACACCATATATTTT,CASSQKTGGYGNTIYF
TRBD1,TRBJ2-7,-,TRBV30,TGTGCCTGGAGGGCAGGGGGCTTCGGGTCCTACGAGCAGTACTTC,CAWRAGGFGSYEQYF
-,TRBJ1-2,medium-sized,TRBV6-6,TGTGCCAGCAGTCCCAAAGGGGGGGGTGCGCTTTATGGCTACACCTTC,CASSPKGGGALYGYTF